The following is a TCR beta chain sequence with its context. Methods used by the authors: Amplification from reference gene primers served as the basis for estimated nucleated cell counts. TCRdb's table, derived via immunoSEQ multiplex PCR, lists solely in-frame clones and lacks some. Clone size and the V and J calls come from that table; the DNA yielded D and trimming. Of about 74,000 clones listed, more than 70% are singletons. Germline CDR1 reads GTSNPN; CDR2 reads SVGIG (reference sequence). The CDR3 is 15 amino acids. The J segment lost 4 bases and the V segment lost 0 bases, leaving 7 bases of the junction unmatched. These data belong to a study of blood T cell repertoires in COVID-19. Overall study context: COVID-19 samples, acute and convalescent, were from the United States, Italy and Spain. The cDNA or gDNA used as material had been derived from T cells, B-cell-depleted T cells, or PBMCs.

The sequenced sample consisted of peripheral blood. The TCR sequence derives from an elderly woman with acute or convalescent COVID-19. The J gene is TRBJ2-3, the V gene TRBV30, with 7 bases fitting TRBD2. The CDR3 DNA follows: TGTGCCTGGAGTGTGGTGGGAGGGCCCTCAGATACGCAGTATTTT. As protein: CAWSVVGGPSDTQYF.